Here is one TCR beta chain with its context. The antigen remains undetermined. 60 Vbeta and 13 Jbeta primers were used in PCR. Sequencing used immunoSEQ multiplex PCR; TCRdb keeps in-frame clones, though not all of them. The repertoire holds some 200,000 clones, with roughly 80% as singletons. This specimen belongs to a study of cytomegalovirus exposure and HLA in healthy donors. Overall study findings and caveats: V- and J-gene trimming of TCR beta was linked (in a later analysis) to a missense DCLRE1C variant.

Per germline, CDR1 SGHRS and CDR2 YFSETQ. V lost 6 bases to trimming and J lost 5 bases, with 6 bases between them. CDR3 size: 10 residues. This receptor was obtained from a female donor in good health and CMV-seronegative. V usage is TRBV5-1 and J usage is TRBJ2-7, with D perhaps TRBD1 (5 bases). Specimen: PBMCs. As DNA, the CDR3 is TGCGCCAGCAAGGGGAACGAGCAGTACTTC. It yields the protein CASKGNEQYF. The full variable domain, in which reference TRBV5-1 and TRBJ2-7 provide the parts outside the CDR3, is KAGVTQTPRYLIKTRGQQVTLSCSPISGHRSVSWYQQTPGQGLQFLFEYFSETQRNKGNFPGRFSGRQFSNSRSEMNVSTLELGDSALYLCASKGNEQYFGPGTRLTVT.